The next 30 T cell receptor beta chains were all read from a single sample in a study of identifying expanded T cells in peripheral blood. TCRdb keeps only in-frame clones here, not all; method: immunoSEQ multiplex PCR. The sample lists some 80,000 clones, roughly 90% occurring once. The sequencing sample was made of blood. The receptors stem from a person between 18 and 75 years old in good health.

V is TRBV10-3 and J is TRBJ2-3; D remains ambiguous. Deletions cut 10 bases from V and 0 bases from J, with 5 bases between. Germline lookup yields CDR1 ENHRY and CDR2 SYGVKD. CDR3 size: 11 residues. CDR3: CATSSTDTQYF. Here the CDR3 DNA reads TGTGCCACTTCTAGCACAGATACGCAGTATTTT.

V and J are TRBV4-3 and TRBJ2-7, with 7 bases lining up with TRBD1. The ends lost 0 bases at V and 0 bases at J; junction bases unmatched: 11. The CDR3 has 18 amino acids. Germline V gives CDR1 LGHNA, CDR2 YSLEER. This CDR3 reads CASSQDVSGGVLSYEQYF. In nucleotides, the CDR3 is TGCGCCAGCAGCCAAGATGTCTCAGGGGGTGTCCTCTCCTACGAGCAGTACTTC.

The V call is TRBV30, the J call TRBJ2-2, with D possibly called TRBD1 or TRBD2 (5 bases each). Trimming cost V 7 bases and J 2 bases, with 14 bases left between them. Germline lookup yields CDR1 GTSNPN and CDR2 SVGIG (reference sequence). CDR3 length equals 14 residues. The CDR3 DNA reads TGTGCCTCTCCCGGGGCAGCCAACACCGGGGAGCTGTTTTTT. It encodes CASPGAANTGELFF.

The chain joins TRBV11-2 to TRBJ2-5, with D unclear. This CDR3 region has 12 residues. Germline CDR1 is SGHAT and CDR2 is FQNNGV. The V and J ends lost 4 bases and 9 bases respectively, with 12 bases between them. For the CDR3, the DNA is TGTGCCAGCAGCTCCCCCCCTTTGGCCCAGTACTTC. This encodes CASSSPPLAQYF.

This chain uses TRBV30 with TRBJ2-4; possibly TRBD2 for D (5 bases). CDR3 length: 14 residues. Per germline, CDR1 GTSNPN and CDR2 SVGIG (reference sequence). Trimming cost V 2 bases and J 0 bases, with 8 bases left between them. CDR3 nucleotide sequence: TGTGCCTGGAGTCGAGGACTAGCCAAAAACATTCAGTACTTC. It encodes CAWSRGLAKNIQYF.

The chain is built from TRBV19 and TRBJ1-1, with D unclear. Trimming took 4 bases from V and 1 from J, leaving 1 base between them. This CDR3 spans 11 amino acids. In germline, CDR1 is LNHDA, CDR2 SQIVND (reference sequence). The CDR3 region has the DNA TGTGCCAGTAGTAAGAACACTGAAGCTTTCTTT. Translated, it gives CASSKNTEAFF. Full variable domain (remainder filled in from reference TRBV19 and TRBJ1-1): DGGITQSPKYLFRKEGQNVTLSCEQNLNHDAMYWYRQDPGQGLRLIYYSQIVNDFQKGDIAEGYSVSREKKESFPLTVTSAQKNPTAFYLCASSKNTEAFFGQGTRLTVV.

As concerns this clone: Different DNA sequences within this sample yield the same CDR3. V gene TRBV20-1 combines with J gene TRBJ1-2; 7 bases fit TRBD1. Germline CDR1 and CDR2: DFQATT and SNEGSKA (reference sequence). With V trimmed by 4 bases and J by 4 bases, 0 bases remained unmatched. The CDR3 length is 11 residues. CDR3 bases: TGCAGTGCTACAGGGGGCTATGGCTACACCTTC. As protein: CSATGGYGYTF.

V usage is TRBV6-6 and J usage is TRBJ1-5, with D unresolved. V lost 6 bases to trimming and J lost 7 bases, with 19 bases between them. Per germline, CDR1 MNHNY and CDR2 SVGAGI (reference sequence). The CDR3 contains 15 residues. As DNA, the CDR3 is TGTGCCAGCAGCTGGGATTCCCTACGGGGACAGCCCCAGCATTTT. Amino acids: CASSWDSLRGQPQHF.

The chain joins TRBV11-3 to TRBJ2-7, with 9 bases identical to TRBD2. This CDR3 is built from 19 residues. CDR1 SGHNT and CDR2 YENEEA come from the germline V gene. Trimming took 1 base from V and 2 from J; bases not matched to a gene: 15. CDR3 sequence reads: CASSLAAPSGESGTYEQYF. CDR3 DNA sequence: TGTGCCAGCAGCTTAGCGGCGCCTAGCGGGGAGAGCGGGACCTACGAGCAGTACTTC. Based on the CDR3 plus reference TRBV11-3 and TRBJ2-7, the full variable domain is EAGVVQSPRYKIIEKKQPVAFWCNPISGHNTLYWYLQNLGQGPELLIRYENEEAVDDSQLPKDRFSAERLKGVDSTLKIQPAELGDSAVYLCASSLAAPSGESGTYEQYFGPGTRLTVT.

The count of this clone is one. The chain couples TRBV15 to TRBJ2-3; D ambiguous. Trimming stripped 0 bases from V and 4 bases from J, with 5 bases between. The V gene's germline CDR1 is LNHNV and CDR2 YYDKDF (reference sequence). This CDR3 region has 13 residues. The CDR3 nucleotides read TGTGCCACCAGCAGAGATCGGGCAGATACGCAGTATTTT. This translates into CATSRDRADTQYF.

This clone occurred once. In DNA, the CDR3 is TGCAGCGTTGAAGCCGCAACCCGACAGGGGAGATACTATGGCTACACCTTC. This encodes CSVEAATRQGRYYGYTF. The chain combines TRBV29-1 with TRBJ1-2, with 8 bases fitting TRBD1. Germline V gives CDR1 SQVTM, CDR2 ANQGSEA. This CDR3 has 17 residues. The V and J ends lost 1 base and 3 bases, in that order; junction bases with no gene match: 13.

The chain recombines TRBV6-6 with TRBJ2-3, with a possible D match to TRBD1 (6 bases). Trimming stripped 6 bases from V and 2 bases from J, with 18 bases between. The length of the CDR3 is 16 residues. Germline V gene data show CDR1 as MNHNY and CDR2 as SVGAGI (reference sequence). This chain's CDR3 is CASSPPRGGNTDTQYF. CDR3 nucleotide sequence: TGTGCCAGCAGCCCCCCGCGAGGGGGAAACACAGATACGCAGTATTTT.

The V call is TRBV7-2, the J call TRBJ2-3; TRBD2 might be the D (5 bases). This CDR3 has 14 residues. The ends were cut back, 5 bases at V and 6 bases at J, with 15 bases in the middle. Germline loops: CDR1 SGHTA, CDR2 FQGNSA. The CDR3 nucleotides read TGTGCCAGCAGCATCGGACTCCGGGCGGATACGCAGTATTTT. It encodes CASSIGLRADTQYF.

Here the CDR3 reads CASSWTGTEETQYF. The CDR3 bases are TGTGCCAGCAGCTGGACCGGGACAGAAGAGACCCAGTACTTC. The chain combines TRBV5-8 with TRBJ2-5; TRBD1 matches at 7 bases. Germline V gene sequence: CDR1 SGHTS, CDR2 YDEGEE. CDR3 length equals 14 residues. V shed 3 bases and J 3 bases; nucleotides not matched to a gene: 5.

This chain links TRBV7-2 with TRBJ1-1, with 7 nucleotides matching TRBD1. Germline CDR1 is SGHTA and CDR2 is FQGNSA. This CDR3 is built from 13 residues. Trimming cost V 2 bases and J 10 bases; bases outside gene matches: 7. CDR3 sequence reads: CASSLTGVVAAFF. CDR3 nucleotides: TGTGCCAGCAGCTTAACAGGGGTCGTAGCAGCTTTCTTT.

The gene calls are TRBV5-4 and TRBJ2-2; 12 bases are a match to TRBD2. The germline gives CDR1 SGHNT, CDR2 YYREEE (reference sequence). There are 17 residues in the CDR3. J gave up 0 bases and V 4 bases, and 4 bases lay outside the gene matches. The CDR3 loop reads CASSPTSGGANTGELFF. CDR3 in DNA: TGTGCCAGCAGCCCGACTAGCGGGGGCGCGAACACCGGGGAGCTGTTTTTT.

The chain carries TRBV27 and TRBJ1-5; the D is unclear. The CDR3 is 14 residues long. The germline CDR1 and CDR2 sequences are MNHEY and SMNVEV (reference sequence). V gave up 0 bases and J gave up 7 bases, with 10 bases separating them. The CDR3 coding sequence is TGTGCCAGCAGTTTATCTGTGGGAGCCCAGCCCCAGCATTTT. Protein product: CASSLSVGAQPQHF.

This chain joins TRBV11-2 and TRBJ2-1; TRBD2 aligns across 11 bases. Germline CDR1 reads SGHAT; CDR2 reads FQNNGV. Germline trimming cut 3 bases from V and 7 bases from J; bases unmatched to any gene: 2. There are 14 residues in the CDR3. Here the CDR3 DNA reads TGTGCCAGCAGCTTGGGACTAGCGGCGAATGAGCAGTTCTTC. Amino acids: CASSLGLAANEQFF.

The J gene is TRBJ1-1, the V gene TRBV30, with D hard to call. The germline V gene encodes CDR1 GTSNPN and CDR2 SVGIG (reference sequence). This CDR3 is built from 12 residues. V was clipped by 4 bases and J by 1 base, with 7 bases between them. The CDR3 DNA is TGTGCCTGGACTCCGGGGAACACTGAAGCTTTCTTT. This gives the protein CAWTPGNTEAFF.

The chain recombines TRBV10-2 with TRBJ2-1; D not certain. The V and J ends lost 6 bases and 0 bases respectively, with 12 bases between them. The CDR3 contains 15 residues. Per the germline V gene, CDR1 is WSHSY and CDR2 is SAAADI. CDR3 DNA sequence: TGCGCCAGCAGGGCGACTGCCAGCTCCTACAATGAGCAGTTCTTC. It specifies CASRATASSYNEQFF.

The chain has TRBV2 and TRBJ1-1; 9 bases match TRBD1. Germline V CDR1 and CDR2: SNHLY, FYNNEI. With 6 bases clipped from V and 1 base from J, the junction kept 6 bases outside the gene matches. The CDR3 contains 15 residues. For the CDR3, the DNA is TGTGCCAGCAGGGACCGGGACAGGGAGAACACTGAAGCTTTCTTT. This encodes CASRDRDRENTEAFF.

This chain uses TRBV14 with TRBJ1-1, with TRBD1 matching over 7 bases. Germline values: CDR1 SGHDN, CDR2 FVKESK. The ends lost 4 bases at V and 1 base at J; junction bases unmatched: 6. The CDR3 sequence is 15 residues long. CDR3 coding DNA: TGTGCCAGCAGCCTTAGAGCAGGGGGGAACACTGAAGCTTTCTTT. It yields the protein CASSLRAGGNTEAFF.

V usage is TRBV7-3 and J usage is TRBJ1-3; possibly TRBD1 for D (5 bases). This CDR3 has 17 amino acids. In germline, CDR1 is SGHTA, CDR2 FQGTGA. The germline V and J ends were trimmed by 3 bases and 2 bases, with 17 bases remaining between them. CDR3: CASSFSGTSGPGNTIYF. In DNA form, the CDR3 reads TGTGCCAGCAGCTTTTCCGGGACTTCTGGTCCTGGAAACACCATATATTTT.

This chain joins TRBV10-3 and TRBJ1-1; a weak D match, TRBD1 (5 bases). Germline V CDR1 and CDR2: ENHRY, SYGVKD. This CDR3 has 15 amino acids. V was clipped by 3 bases and J by 5 bases, with 16 bases between them. The CDR3 nucleotides are TGTGCCATCAGTGACCCGGGGGTTCGCGGGACTGAAGCTTTCTTT. Amino acid sequence: CAISDPGVRGTEAFF.

The chain links TRBV18 to TRBJ1-3; no firm D call. V lost 3 bases, J lost 1 base, and 7 bases lay in between. From germline, CDR1 is KGHSH and CDR2 LQKENI. This CDR3 comprises 14 residues. The CDR3 sequence is CASSPMGSGNTIYF. The CDR3 nucleotides read TGTGCCAGCTCACCCATGGGGTCTGGAAACACCATATATTTT.

This sequence joins TRBV14 and TRBJ2-1; the match to TRBD2 covers 10 bases. The CDR3 is 17 residues long. After removal of 2 bases from V and 2 bases from J, the junction contained 6 bases not matched to a gene. CDR1 and CDR2 from the germline V gene are SGHDN and FVKESK. CDR3 bases: TGTGCCAGCAGCCAAAGACTAGCGGGTGCAACCTACAATGAGCAGTTCTTC. This encodes CASSQRLAGATYNEQFF.

The rearrangement uses TRBV11-2 and TRBJ1-4, with 7 bases aligning to TRBD1. V lost 5 bases and J lost 4; bases outside the gene matches: 10. Per germline, CDR1 SGHAT and CDR2 FQNNGV. The CDR3 consists of 16 residues. CDR3 loop: CASSIRRDSLNEKLFF. DNA for the CDR3: TGTGCCAGCAGCATCCGCCGGGACAGCCTTAATGAAAAACTGTTTTTT.

The chain joins TRBV19 to TRBJ1-5, with D hard to call. Deletions cut 5 bases from V and 0 bases from J, with 14 bases between. The CDR3 consists of 16 residues. Per the germline V gene, CDR1 is LNHDA and CDR2 is SQIVND (reference sequence). CDR3 sequence (DNA): TGTGCCAGTAGTCCCTCCCCCTGGGGTAGCAATCAGCCCCAGCATTTT. This translates into CASSPSPWGSNQPQHF.

V and J are TRBV7-9 and TRBJ2-7; 11 nucleotides line up with TRBD1. V was pared by 10 bases and J by 0 bases, with 2 bases of the junction left unmatched. The CDR3 covers 13 residues. Germline loops: CDR1 SEHNR, CDR2 FQNEAQ (reference sequence). CDR3: CATGTGGSYEQYF. Here the CDR3 DNA reads TGTGCCACAGGGACAGGGGGCTCCTACGAGCAGTACTTC.

The chain recombines TRBV25-1 with TRBJ1-1, with TRBD1 matching 8 bases. The junction had 8 bases not matched to a gene; V was cut back by 4 bases and J by 1 base. Germline CDR1 reads MGHDK; CDR2 reads SYGVNS. The CDR3 has 16 amino acids. This chain's CDR3 is CASSALTGTGNTEAFF. CDR3 sequence (DNA): TGTGCCAGCAGTGCATTAACCGGGACAGGGAACACTGAAGCTTTCTTT.